This TCR beta chain is drawn from a study of blood T cells in healthy people across ages. Drawing of peripheral blood yielded 7.5 to 10 milliliters from each donor. The CDR3 runs to 13 residues. The V end was cut by 5 bases, the J end by 2 bases, with 9 bases between. Germline CDR1 reads SEHNR; CDR2 reads FQNEAQ (reference sequence). A second PCR of 7 to 11 cycles used a sample-barcoded 5' primer and a J-beta primer mix. TCRdb reanalysed the 5' RACE reads using MiXCR and keeps one entry per CDR3 protein. The data contain roughly 1.7 million distinct CDR3 sequences, roughly 30% of them seen just once; the ten biggest clones take up around 11%.

This chain links TRBV7-9 with TRBJ1-1; D call uncertain. The specimen sequenced was blood. The receptor comes from a woman aged 30 to 39 in good health. CDR3 region: CASSPPANTEAFF. The CDR3 nucleotides are TGTGCCAGCAGCCCCCCGGCTAACACTGAAGCTTTCTTT.